This passage covers 8 T cell receptor beta chains from one sample sequenced in a study of cytomegalovirus exposure and HLA in healthy donors. The PCR had 60 Vbeta and 13 Jbeta primers. TCRdb's copy holds only in-frame clones and misses some; the assay was immunoSEQ multiplex PCR. The top ten hold 1.4% to 1.5% of the sample, which has 100,000 to 150,000 clones, 70% to 80% seen once. What was sequenced was PBMCs. The source of these receptors is a female donor in good health and CMV-seronegative.

V usage is TRBV9 and J usage is TRBJ2-7; D is possibly TRBD2 (5 bases). The CDR3 consists of 13 residues. Trimming pared 0 bases from V and 4 bases from J, leaving 8 bases between. Looked up from germline, CDR1 is SGDLS and CDR2 is YYNGEE. CDR3 bases: TGTGCCAGCAGCGTAGCGGAGGTGTACGAGCAGTACTTC. Its protein product is CASSVAEVYEQYF.

The CDR3 DNA is TGTGCCAGCAGTGAACGAGTACAGTTATGGCTGTTTTTT. Residues: CASSERVQLWLFF. The rearrangement uses TRBV6-1 and TRBJ1-4; D gene ambiguous. The CDR3 loop spans 13 amino acids. The V and J ends lost 2 bases and 14 bases respectively, with 15 bases between them. From germline, CDR1 is MNHNS and CDR2 SASEGT.

The chain joins TRBV19 to TRBJ2-2; 11 bases align to TRBD2. Trimming removed 6 bases from V and 7 bases from J; junction bases left unmatched: 1. This CDR3 is built from 13 residues. Germline CDR1 and CDR2: LNHDA and SQIVND (reference sequence). CDR3: CASRLAGVGELFF. In DNA form, the CDR3 reads TGTGCCAGTAGACTAGCGGGAGTCGGGGAGCTGTTTTTT.

A few counts support this clone. The rearrangement links TRBV4-1 to TRBJ1-4; 7 bases align to TRBD1. CDR3 size: 15 residues. The V gene's germline CDR1 is MGHRA and CDR2 YSYEKL. Germline trimming cut 3 bases from V and 4 bases from J; bases unmatched to any gene: 5. CDR3 coding DNA: TGCGCCAGCAGCCAGCGGGACAGAAATAATGAAAAACTGTTTTTT. Protein: CASSQRDRNNEKLFF.

The chain combines TRBV7-9 with TRBJ2-5, with D possibly being TRBD1 (5 bases). Germline CDR1 and CDR2: SEHNR and FQNEAQ (reference sequence). The CDR3 is made up of 16 amino acids. Trimming removed 4 bases at V and 5 bases at J, with 20 bases between. CDR3 in amino acids: CASSSLRQGYFETQYF. The CDR3 nucleotides read TGTGCCAGCAGCTCGTTACGGCAGGGATACTTTGAGACCCAGTACTTC.

The V and J genes are TRBV28 and TRBJ1-3, with D perhaps matching TRBD1 (6 bases). V dropped 5 bases and J dropped 3 bases, with 11 bases sitting between them. The CDR3 spans 14 residues. The germline V gene encodes CDR1 MDHEN and CDR2 SYDVKM. The CDR3 coding sequence is TGTGCCAGCAGTCCCGGGACACTTGGAAACACCATATATTTT. Encoded protein: CASSPGTLGNTIYF.

V and J are TRBV2 and TRBJ2-1; tentatively, D is TRBD2 (6 bases). The CDR3 totals 14 residues. V lost 11 bases and J 0 bases, leaving 14 bases between the germline ends. CDR1 and CDR2 from the germline V gene are SNHLY and FYNNEI. As DNA, the CDR3 is TGTGCCGGGGTAGCGGAAGCCTCCTACAATGAGCAGTTCTTC. Residues: CAGVAEASYNEQFF.

The genes are TRBV7-9 and TRBJ2-7; maybe TRBD1 (5 bases). This CDR3 comprises 15 residues. The V end was cut by 5 bases, the J end by 2 bases, with 16 bases between. Germline V lookup: CDR1 SEHNR, CDR2 FQNEAQ (reference sequence). CDR3 amino acids: CASSRPSDSPYEQYF. CDR3 bases: TGTGCCAGCAGCCGACCCTCCGACAGTCCCTACGAGCAGTACTTC.